This T cell receptor beta chain stems from a study of shared clonotypes between healthy human individuals. Investigators spread the genomic DNA of each subset evenly over several immunoSEQ plates. Using immunoSEQ multiplex PCR, the repertoire was profiled, and TCRdb retains in-frame clones only, with some absent. The sample comprises about 1.9 million clones, around 95% of which are singletons, and roughly 1.7% rests with the top ten. Naive CD8 cells lacked CD45RO, underwent positive selection for CCR7 and left out terminally differentiated effector memory CD45RA+ cells. Study results and caveats: Against clonotypes common to all four donors, non-shared ones had lower generation probabilities. Across a handful of donors, naive CD4 shared 5% to 6%, naive CD8 under 4%, memory CD4 2% to 2.5%, memory CD8 roughly 0.37%.

A note on this clone: The antigen is unknown. This same CDR3 is encoded by further DNA sequences in the sample.

The germline V gene encodes CDR1 SEHNR and CDR2 FQNEAQ (reference sequence). The V gene end was trimmed by 6 bases and the J gene end by 4 bases; junction bases not matched to a gene: 3. The CDR3 is 14 amino acids. The rearrangement links TRBV7-9 to TRBJ2-5; 12 bases fit TRBD2. The source of this sequence is a man younger than 35 in good health. Some clones in this sample may be carry-over from other donors' samples. Sequencing was performed on naive CD8+ T cells from PBMCs. Written as DNA, the CDR3 is TGTGCCAGCAGTCCTAGCGGGAGGGCAGAGACCCAGTACTTC. Its translation: CASSPSGRAETQYF. Combining the CDR3 with reference TRBV7-9 and TRBJ2-5 gives the whole variable domain DTGVSQNPRHKITKRGQNVTFRCDPISEHNRLYWYRQTLGQGPEFLTYFQNEAQLEKSRLLSDRFSAERPKGSFSTLEIQRTEQGDSAMYLCASSPSGRAETQYFGPGTRLLVL.